The 26 T cell receptor beta chains reported below all come from one sample, sequenced in a study of technical replicates of blood from several donors. Generated by immunoSEQ multiplex PCR, the TCRdb table keeps only in-frame clones and is missing some. The data show about 73,000 clones, just over 90% seen once. The sample was T cells isolated from PBMCs. These receptors came from a human donor in good health.

CDR3 protein: CASSDRSYEQYF. CDR3 sequence (DNA): TGTGCCAGCAGTGACAGATCCTACGAGCAGTACTTC. This sequence joins TRBV6-5 and TRBJ2-7, with D possibly TRBD1 on 5 matching bases. This CDR3 region has 12 residues. Germline V CDR1 and CDR2: MNHEY, SVGAGI. V was shortened by 5 bases and J by 1 base, with 6 bases between the two germline ends.

The chain employs TRBV4-1 and TRBJ1-6; unclear D gene. The CDR3 is 12 residues long. CDR1 and CDR2 from the germline V gene are MGHRA and YSYEKL. V gave up 1 base and J gave up 18 bases, with 13 bases separating them. The CDR3 DNA reads TGCGCCAGCAGCCAAGTGGGGAGGAACCACCACTTT. Translation: CASSQVGRNHHF.

J is TRBJ2-2 and V is TRBV9, with D possibly TRBD1 on 8 matching bases. CDR1 is SGDLS and CDR2 is YYNGEE in the germline V gene. The V and J ends lost 4 bases and 6 bases respectively, with 16 bases between them. This CDR3 contains 15 residues. The CDR3 coding sequence is TGTGCCAGCAGCCGAGGACAGGGAGGGGCCGGGGAGCTGTTTTTT. Translation: CASSRGQGGAGELFF. The full variable domain, rest sourced from reference TRBV9 and TRBJ2-2, is DSGVTQTPKHLITATGQRVTLRCSPRSGDLSVYWYQQSLDQGLQFLIQYYNGEERAKGNILERFSAQQFPDLHSELNLSSLELGDSALYFCASSRGQGGAGELFFGEGSRLTVL.

J is TRBJ1-1 and V is TRBV18, with a possible D match to TRBD1 (5 bases). This CDR3 spans 13 amino acids. CDR1 and CDR2 (germline): KGHSH, LQKENI. Trimming shortened V by 0 bases and J by 5 bases, and 7 bases separated the two germline ends. The CDR3 DNA reads TGTGCCAGCTCACCACCTGGACAAACTGAAGCTTTCTTT. Amino acids: CASSPPGQTEAFF. Supplemented by reference TRBV18 and TRBJ1-1, the full variable domain reads NAGVMQNPRHLVRRRGQEARLRCSPMKGHSHVYWYRQLPEEGLKFMVYLQKENIIDESGMPKERFSAEFPKEGPSILRIQQVVRGDSAAYFCASSPPGQTEAFFGQGTRLTVV.

The chain uses TRBV7-9 and TRBJ2-1; perhaps TRBD2 as D (5 bases). The length of the CDR3 is 13 residues. Trimming shortened V by 1 base and J by 7 bases, and 8 bases separated the two germline ends. CDR1 and CDR2 from the germline V gene are SEHNR and FQNEAQ (reference sequence). CDR3: CASSLGRRNEQFF. The CDR3 DNA is TGTGCCAGCAGCTTAGGTCGGAGGAATGAGCAGTTCTTC.

This clone has a single count. The gene calls are TRBV7-2 and TRBJ1-5; D might be TRBD1 (6 bases). Trimming removed 5 bases from V and 2 bases from J, with 7 bases in between. The length of the CDR3 is 13 residues. Germline-derived CDR1 and CDR2 are SGHTA and FQGNSA. The CDR3 DNA is TGTGCCAGCAGCCGACAGGGCAATCAGCCCCAGCATTTT. Amino acid sequence: CASSRQGNQPQHF.

CDR3 sequence: CASSLGTNSGANVLTF. The CDR3, as DNA: TGTGCCAGCAGTCTCGGGACAAACTCTGGGGCCAACGTCCTGACTTTC. The chain is built from TRBV27 and TRBJ2-6; the D gene is possibly TRBD1 (6 bases). The CDR3 is made up of 16 amino acids. CDR1 and CDR2 from the germline V gene are MNHEY and SMNVEV (reference sequence). V lost 5 bases and J 0 bases, leaving 11 bases between the germline ends.

CDR3 nucleotide sequence: TGTGCCAGCAGCCGGGGGGCGGCGGGAGGGAACACCGGGGAGCTGTTTTTT. Protein product: CASSRGAAGGNTGELFF. This rearrangement joins TRBV4-2 to TRBJ2-2, with TRBD2 matching over 8 bases. The CDR3 loop spans 17 amino acids. The V gene's germline CDR1 is LGHNA and CDR2 YNFKEQ. The trim removed 4 bases at V and 1 base at J, leaving 8 bases unmatched.

The chain uses TRBV28 and TRBJ2-7; 8 bases are a match to TRBD2. The CDR3 contains 16 residues. From germline, CDR1 is MDHEN and CDR2 SYDVKM. The trim removed 3 bases at V and 2 bases at J, leaving 9 bases unmatched. CDR3 protein: CASSFSIAGRAYEQYF. The CDR3 DNA reads TGTGCCAGCAGTTTCTCTATAGCGGGACGCGCCTACGAGCAGTACTTC.

The genes are TRBV5-4 and TRBJ1-2; 8 positions agree with TRBD1. The V gene's germline CDR1 is SGHNT and CDR2 YYREEE (reference sequence). CDR3 length equals 17 residues. Unmatched junction bases numbered 16, after V lost 5 bases and J lost 4 bases. The CDR3 protein is CASRVGQGAKFFYGYTF. In nucleotides, the CDR3 is TGTGCCAGCAGAGTGGGCCAGGGGGCCAAATTTTTCTATGGCTACACCTTC.

The chain combines TRBV7-9 with TRBJ1-1; tentative D call: TRBD1 (5 bases). CDR3 size: 13 residues. The germline CDR1 and CDR2 sequences are SEHNR and FQNEAQ (reference sequence). V shed 5 bases and J shed 10 bases, with 17 bases lying between them. CDR3: CASSGGEASTAFF. The CDR3 DNA follows: TGTGCCAGCAGCGGGGGGGAAGCCTCTACAGCTTTCTTT.

This chain links TRBV5-1 with TRBJ2-2; the D gene is possibly TRBD1 (5 bases). The CDR3 extends over 17 amino acids. The germline gives CDR1 SGHRS, CDR2 YFSETQ. Trimming took 2 bases from V and 3 from J, leaving 17 bases between them. CDR3 sequence reads: CASSFGPPRVDTGELFF. The CDR3 DNA follows: TGCGCCAGCAGCTTCGGACCCCCCAGGGTTGACACCGGGGAGCTGTTTTTT.

This chain's CDR3 is CASSSARTGWLETDTQYF. Here the CDR3 DNA reads TGTGCCAGCAGTTCGGCCCGAACAGGGTGGTTGGAAACAGATACGCAGTATTTT. The chain combines TRBV13 with TRBJ2-3; possibly TRBD1 for D (6 bases). CDR1 is PRHDT, CDR2 FYEKMQ, per germline (reference sequence). Trimming left V 6 bases short and J 3 bases short, with 25 bases between. The CDR3 is 18 amino acids.

The rearrangement links TRBV15 to TRBJ1-5; D is unclear. CDR1 LNHNV and CDR2 YYDKDF come from the germline V gene (reference sequence). This CDR3 contains 15 residues. The V gene lost 2 bases and the J gene lost 2 bases, with 10 bases spanning the gap. In DNA, the CDR3 is TGTGCCACCAGCAGAAACGGAGCAGGCAATCAGCCCCAGCATTTT. It specifies CATSRNGAGNQPQHF.

This rearrangement joins TRBV6-5 to TRBJ1-1; TRBD1 is a possible D gene (6 bases). Per germline, CDR1 MNHEY and CDR2 SVGAGI. This CDR3 comprises 14 residues. Trimming stripped 6 bases from V and 0 bases from J, with 11 bases between. CDR3 residues: CASSLAGVNTEAFF. As DNA, the CDR3 is TGTGCCAGCAGCCTTGCAGGGGTGAACACTGAAGCTTTCTTT.

This chain links TRBV19 with TRBJ1-5, with TRBD1 matching 9 bases. Losses at the gene ends were 8 bases for V and 3 bases for J; bases not matched to a gene: 8. Germline CDR1 reads LNHDA; CDR2 reads SQIVND (reference sequence). This CDR3 is 15 amino acids long. CDR3 amino acids: CASSGTGFDNQPQHF. The CDR3 DNA follows: TGTGCCAGTTCCGGGACAGGGTTTGACAATCAGCCCCAGCATTTT.

The genes are TRBV18 and TRBJ2-1; 7 nucleotides match TRBD2. Germline V gives CDR1 KGHSH, CDR2 LQKENI. This CDR3 has 17 amino acids. The trim removed 3 bases at V and 0 bases at J, leaving 8 bases unmatched. This CDR3 reads CASSPSSGGGSYNEQFF. Written as DNA, the CDR3 is TGTGCCAGCTCACCCAGTTCGGGGGGTGGCTCCTACAATGAGCAGTTCTTC.

The rearrangement links TRBV9 to TRBJ1-2; 9 bases line up with TRBD1. V lost 4 bases, J lost 0 bases, and 7 bases stayed unmatched. Germline V gene sequence: CDR1 SGDLS, CDR2 YYNGEE. The CDR3 totals 16 residues. CDR3 DNA: TGTGCCAGCAGCCTAGGACAGGGGCCAGCTAACTATGGCTACACCTTC. It codes for CASSLGQGPANYGYTF.

This sequence joins TRBV4-1 and TRBJ1-2, with D maybe TRBD1 (6 bases). This CDR3 contains 16 residues. The V end lost 4 bases, the J end lost 1 base, and 16 bases lay between the germline ends. Germline CDR1 reads MGHRA; CDR2 reads YSYEKL. The CDR3 region is CASSPHTGPDNYGYTF. As DNA, the CDR3 is TGCGCCAGCAGCCCACATACAGGGCCCGATAACTATGGCTACACCTTC.

This chain links TRBV29-1 with TRBJ2-3; D is undetermined. This CDR3 contains 12 residues. Trimming stripped 4 bases from V and 0 bases from J, with 5 bases between. The V gene's germline CDR1 is SQVTM and CDR2 ANQGSEA. The CDR3 DNA reads as TGCAGCGTTGCAGGAAGCACAGATACGCAGTATTTT. Protein product: CSVAGSTDTQYF.

This clone was recorded a few times. The V gene is TRBV7-9, the J gene TRBJ2-1; 7 nucleotides align to TRBD2. This CDR3 has 15 amino acids. V lost 3 bases and J lost 2; bases outside the gene matches: 4. Germline CDR1 SEHNR, CDR2 FQNEAQ (reference sequence). The CDR3 region is CASSFAGAAYNEQFF. The CDR3 nucleotides read TGTGCCAGCAGCTTTGCGGGAGCGGCCTACAATGAGCAGTTCTTC.

J is TRBJ2-2 and V is TRBV6-5, with TRBD2 identical over 9 bases. The CDR3 has 14 amino acids. The germline V gene has CDR1 MNHEY and CDR2 SVGAGI. The ends lost 5 bases at V and 7 bases at J; junction bases unmatched: 5. The CDR3 loop reads CASSRLAADGELFF. In nucleotides, the CDR3 is TGTGCCAGCAGTCGACTAGCGGCCGACGGGGAGCTGTTTTTT.

The chain couples TRBV4-1 to TRBJ1-2; 7 bases map to TRBD1. V lost 3 bases to trimming and J lost 5 bases; unmatched junction nucleotides: 15. The CDR3 consists of 17 residues. CDR1 and CDR2 (germline): MGHRA, YSYEKL. The CDR3 DNA reads as TGCGCCAGCAGCCAGCCCGGGGGACAGCGAAAGGGGTATGGCTACACCTTC. Protein product: CASSQPGGQRKGYGYTF.

This clone was detected only once. The chain carries TRBV11-1 and TRBJ1-2, with 8 bases matching TRBD1. In germline, CDR1 is SGHAT, CDR2 FQDESV (reference sequence). J was trimmed by 0 bases and V by 5 bases; bases with no gene match: 2. The CDR3 spans 14 residues. The CDR3 DNA is TGTGCCAGCAGCATACAGGGGGCTAACTATGGCTACACCTTC. Residues: CASSIQGANYGYTF.

This clone was detected only a few times. The gene calls are TRBV28 and TRBJ1-6, with D possibly matching TRBD1 (6 bases). The CDR3 totals 17 residues. Germline CDR1 MDHEN, CDR2 SYDVKM. V lost 3 bases, J lost 1 base, and 13 bases lay in between. The CDR3 coding sequence is TGTGCCAGCAGTTTGATGGGGGGGGCATCCTATAATTCACCCCTCCACTTT. Amino acid sequence: CASSLMGGASYNSPLHF. Drawing the rest from reference TRBV28 and TRBJ1-6, the complete variable domain is DVKVTQSSRYLVKRTGEKVFLECVQDMDHENMFWYRQDPGLGLRLIYFSYDVKMKEKGDIPEGYSVSREKKERFSLILESASTNQTSMYLCASSLMGGASYNSPLHFGNGTRLTVT.

This chain connects TRBV10-2 to TRBJ2-1; TRBD2 is a possible D gene (5 bases). The CDR3 spans 14 residues. CDR1 and CDR2 from the germline V gene are WSHSY and SAAADI. Trimming took off 2 bases at V and 7 bases at J, with 12 bases between the two ends. The CDR3 reads CASSEPLGRNEQFF. The CDR3 DNA is TGCGCCAGCAGTGAGCCTTTGGGGAGAAATGAGCAGTTCTTC.